Included here is one T cell receptor beta chain sequence, with context. The data belong to a study of shared clonotypes between healthy human individuals. This CDR3 region has 14 residues. The V end lost 5 bases, the J end lost 4 bases, and 15 bases lay between the germline ends. Germline V gene data show CDR1 as SGHTA and CDR2 as FQGNSA. Assay used: immunoSEQ multiplex PCR; TCRdb lists only in-frame clones, some missing. The sample lists 450,000 to 500,000 clones; roughly 80% were seen once. Sequenced: PBMCs. The rearrangement joins TRBV7-2 to TRBJ2-7; TRBD1 or TRBD2 may be the D gene (7 bases each). The source is a woman in her forties in good health. Some clones in this sample may be carry-over from other donors' samples. CDR3 in amino acids: CASSPRGRAYEQYF. The CDR3 DNA follows: TGTGCCAGCAGCCCCAGGGGGAGGGCGTACGAGCAGTACTTC.